This entry is about one TCR beta chain. Clones were sequenced by immunoSEQ multiplex PCR, and TCRdb holds only the in-frame ones, with some missing. Of 350,000 to 500,000 clones listed, 90% are singletons. The sample belongs to a study of Ad26.COV2.S vaccination and SARS-CoV-2 variants. Treatment specified: about 20 received Ad26.COV2.S at low or high dose, single or two shots; about 5 received placebo; per-sample allocation not given. Collection of the samples took place on day 63 after the first injection of vaccine or placebo. The specimen comprised peripheral blood, sampled in a trial of Ad26.COV2.S vaccine versus placebo. This receptor was taken from a person aged 18 to 59 who received the Ad26.COV2.S COVID-19 vaccine or a placebo.

The CDR3 loop is CASSLRRRASGSDSETQYF. CDR3 nucleotide sequence: TGTGCCAGCAGCTTAAGACGGAGGGCTAGCGGGAGCGATTCGGAGACCCAGTACTTC. The rearrangement links TRBV11-2 to TRBJ2-5, with TRBD2 identical over 10 bases. Trimming took 2 bases from V and 5 from J; bases not matched to a gene: 17. CDR1 SGHAT and CDR2 FQNNGV come from the germline V gene. This CDR3 comprises 19 residues.